This paragraph reports one T cell receptor beta chain. Some clones are missing from TCRdb's copy, which holds only in-frame ones; the method was immunoSEQ multiplex PCR. This sample carries under 250,000 clones, about four fifths of them seen once, and the ten largest clones take around 1.8%. The source of the sample is a study of blood T cell repertoires in COVID-19. The CDR3 totals 14 residues. Germline V lookup: CDR1 SEHNR, CDR2 FQNEAQ (reference sequence). Trimming left V 5 bases short and J 5 bases short, with 15 bases between. The chain links TRBV7-9 to TRBJ1-2; D perhaps matches TRBD1 (5 bases). The TCR sequence derives from a man aged 55-75 years who had recovered from COVID-19. Sequences were obtained from PBMCs or T cells enriched from blood (not recorded which). CDR3 nucleotide sequence: TGTGCCAGCAGCCCCGGGCAGGGATGGTATGGCTACACCTTC. This codes for CASSPGQGWYGYTF. Full variable domain (missing parts from reference TRBV7-9 and TRBJ1-2): DTGVSQNPRHKITKRGQNVTFRCDPISEHNRLYWYRQTLGQGPEFLTYFQNEAQLEKSRLLSDRFSAERPKGSFSTLEIQRTEQGDSAMYLCASSPGQGWYGYTFGSGTRLTVV.